These 20 T cell receptor beta chains were all obtained from the same sample, sequenced in a study of T cells in Graves' hyperthyroidism and ophthalmopathy. Using RNA transcripts as the source, TCR beta CDR3 regions were amplified. During a first-round RT-PCR of the TCR CDR3, the HTBI primer set was used. Each CDR3 protein is one row after TCRdb ran MiXCR on the multiplex PCR reads. The sample holds hundreds of thousands of distinct CDR3 sequences, 45% seen once. Sequencing was performed on peripheral blood or thyroid tissue (not recorded which). The receptor set was obtained from an adult man with Graves' disease, either hyperthyroidism or ophthalmopathy (not recorded which).

The gene calls are TRBV9 and TRBJ1-1; a weak D match, TRBD1 (5 bases). CDR1 and CDR2 (germline): SGDLS, YYNGEE. The CDR3 extends over 12 amino acids. Trimming stripped 10 bases from V and 4 bases from J, with 14 bases between. The CDR3 sequence is CACASGSTEAFF. The CDR3 bases are TGTGCCTGTGCCTCAGGGAGCACTGAAGCTTTCTTT.

Regarding this clonotype: A much larger clonotype is one base distant, so this may be a read error. This chain joins TRBV7-9 and TRBJ1-4; 7 bases match TRBD1. This CDR3 is built from 14 residues. Trimming at V came to 5 bases and at J to 3 bases, leaving 3 bases not matched to a gene. Germline lookup yields CDR1 SEHNR and CDR2 FQNEAQ (reference sequence). The CDR3 spells CASSQDRPNEKLFF. CDR3 bases: TGTGCCAGCAGCCAGGACAGGCCTAATGAAAAACTGTTTTTT.

The chain employs TRBV7-2 and TRBJ2-5; TRBD2 is a possible D gene (7 bases). V was clipped by 0 bases and J by 9 bases, with 11 bases between them. Germline CDR1 and CDR2: SGHTA and FQGNSA. This CDR3 has 13 amino acids. Written as DNA, the CDR3 is TGTGCCAGCAGCTTAGCGCTCGGGGGGCCCCAGTACTTC. The encoded protein is CASSLALGGPQYF.

V is TRBV29-1 and J is TRBJ1-1, with TRBD1 matching over 7 bases. CDR3 length: 13 residues. The germline gives CDR1 SQVTM, CDR2 ANQGSEA. Trimming removed 8 bases from V and 2 bases from J; junction bases left unmatched: 8. CDR3 in amino acids: CSLPGQVNTEAFF. In nucleotides, the CDR3 is TGCAGCTTACCAGGACAGGTTAACACTGAAGCTTTCTTT.

This clonotype was counted only a few times. The V and J genes are TRBV6-5 and TRBJ1-2; tentatively, D is TRBD1 (5 bases). Trimming shortened V by 6 bases and J by 0 bases, and 14 bases separated the two germline ends. Germline-derived CDR1 and CDR2 are MNHEY and SVGAGI. This CDR3 has 15 amino acids. The CDR3 loop reads CASSLLGTANYGYTF. The CDR3 DNA is TGTGCCAGCAGCCTCCTCGGGACGGCTAACTATGGCTACACCTTC.

J is TRBJ2-5 and V is TRBV9; perhaps TRBD1 as D (5 bases). V lost 4 bases, J lost 4 bases, and 14 bases lay in between. The CDR3 length is 14 residues. Germline assignment: CDR1 SGDLS and CDR2 YYNGEE. CDR3 in amino acids: CASSQTGAVETQYF. CDR3 nucleotide sequence: TGTGCCAGCAGCCAGACTGGGGCGGTAGAGACCCAGTACTTC.

The chain has TRBV25-1 and TRBJ1-4; TRBD1 agrees at 10 bases. Germline CDR1 reads MGHDK; CDR2 reads SYGVNS. CDR3 length equals 16 residues. J lost 7 bases, V lost 4 bases, and 9 bases had no gene match. The CDR3 bases are TGTGCCAGCAGTGGGCCGACAGGGGGCGAGGGTGAAAAACTGTTTTTT. This sequence encodes CASSGPTGGEGEKLFF.

This clonotype showed up many times. The rearrangement joins TRBV7-2 to TRBJ1-2; maybe TRBD1 (5 bases). The CDR3 contains 15 residues. Germline V gives CDR1 SGHTA, CDR2 FQGNSA. The V end lost 6 bases, the J end lost 2 bases, and 16 bases lay between the germline ends. CDR3 loop: CASSLYPGSNYGYTF. CDR3 DNA sequence: TGTGCCAGCAGTCTTTACCCAGGGTCCAACTATGGCTACACCTTC.

This clonotype was seen more than once but under ten times. This chain connects TRBV7-8 to TRBJ1-5; 8 bases fit TRBD1. CDR3 length equals 19 residues. J was trimmed by 1 base and V by 4 bases; bases with no gene match: 15. Germline V gives CDR1 SGHVS, CDR2 FQNEAQ. The CDR3 region has the DNA TGTGCCAGCAGCTCAACCATCCTTCAGGGGGCGCGGAGCAATCAGCCCCAGCATTTT. Amino acid sequence: CASSSTILQGARSNQPQHF.

The V call is TRBV20-1, the J call TRBJ2-2; possibly TRBD1 for D (5 bases). The CDR3 sequence is 14 residues long. Looked up from germline, CDR1 is DFQATT and CDR2 is SNEGSKA (reference sequence). Trimming took off 3 bases at V and 4 bases at J, with 12 bases between the two ends. This CDR3 is CSASIGQGTGELFF. The CDR3 nucleotides are TGCAGTGCTAGCATCGGGCAGGGCACCGGGGAGCTGTTTTTT.

The chain links TRBV12-3 or TRBV12-4 to TRBJ1-4; no definite D call. V lost 7 bases, J lost 0 bases, and 9 bases lay in between. The CDR3 has 14 amino acids. The CDR3 DNA sequence: TGTGCCAGCACCGAAGATGCAACTAATGAAAAACTGTTTTTT. This sequence encodes CASTEDATNEKLFF.

Concerning this clonotype: This could be a read error, since a much larger clone is one nucleotide away. The chain couples TRBV6-6 to TRBJ1-5; 7 bases are a match to TRBD1. J lost 3 bases, V lost 5 bases, and 1 base had no gene match. The CDR3 totals 13 residues. Germline lookup yields CDR1 MNHNY and CDR2 SVGAGI (reference sequence). CDR3 sequence (DNA): TGTGCCAGCAGTGGGACAGTCAATCAGCCCCAGCATTTT. Translated: CASSGTVNQPQHF.

The genes are TRBV7-9 and TRBJ1-1; 7 bases align to TRBD1. Germline V gene data show CDR1 as SEHNR and CDR2 as FQNEAQ (reference sequence). The V gene end was trimmed by 6 bases and the J gene end by 4 bases; junction bases not matched to a gene: 11. The CDR3 contains 15 residues. The CDR3 reads CASSETGRLATEAFF. CDR3 nucleotide sequence: TGTGCCAGCAGTGAGACAGGGAGACTTGCCACTGAAGCTTTCTTT. The full variable domain, rest sourced from reference TRBV7-9 and TRBJ1-1, is DTGVSQNPRHKITKRGQNVTFRCDPISEHNRLYWYRQTLGQGPEFLTYFQNEAQLEKSRLLSDRFSAERPKGSFSTLEIQRTEQGDSAMYLCASSETGRLATEAFFGQGTRLTVV.

V is TRBV20-1 and J is TRBJ1-6; possible D gene TRBD1, 6 bases. In germline, CDR1 is DFQATT, CDR2 SNEGSKA (reference sequence). Between the trimmed V and J ends, which lost 0 bases and 8 bases, there was a span of 17 bases. The CDR3 runs 16 residues. CDR3 nucleotides: TGCAGTGCTAGAGATCTTGTCAGGGGCGCGCATTCACCCCTCCACTTT. Encoded protein: CSARDLVRGAHSPLHF.

For this clonotype: It is likely a read error, because the conserved phenylalanine at the end of the CDR3 is missing. CDR3 nucleotides: TGTGCCAGCAGCCCAGGACAGGGAGGATACTATGGCTACACCCTC. It specifies CASSPGQGGYYGYTL. V and J are TRBV2 and TRBJ1-2, with TRBD1 matching 8 bases. CDR1 and CDR2 from the germline V gene are SNHLY and FYNNEI. V gave up 6 bases and J gave up 3 bases; unmatched junction bases: 9. The CDR3 consists of 15 residues.

This sequence joins TRBV6-6 and TRBJ1-2; the D is unclear. In germline, CDR1 is MNHNY, CDR2 SVGAGI (reference sequence). V lost 5 bases and J lost 5, with 12 bases in between. The CDR3 is made up of 13 amino acids. CDR3 in DNA: TGTGCCAGCAGTGAAGAAGGGATTTATGGCTACACCTTC. Encoded protein: CASSEEGIYGYTF.

About this clonotype: A read error may explain this, as a much larger clone is one base away. The rearrangement joins TRBV6-5 to TRBJ1-1; a possible D gene is TRBD1 (5 bases). This CDR3 comprises 14 residues. Germline-derived CDR1 and CDR2 are MNHEY and SVGAGI. Trimming cost V 5 bases and J 2 bases, with 12 bases left between them. The CDR3 here is CASSQGSINTEAFF. CDR3 sequence (DNA): TGTGCCAGCAGTCAGGGCAGCATAAACACTGAAGCTTTCTTT.

This clonotype turned up a few times. The J gene is TRBJ2-5, the V gene TRBV29-1; possibly TRBD1 or TRBD2 for D (5 bases each). The V end lost 8 bases, the J end lost 5 bases, and 18 bases lay between the germline ends. This CDR3 has 13 residues. The germline V gene encodes CDR1 SQVTM and CDR2 ANQGSEA. CDR3 bases: TGCAGCTCTGCCTGGGGGATTCGGGAGACCCAGTACTTC. As protein: CSSAWGIRETQYF.

The chain carries TRBV2 and TRBJ1-5, with TRBD1 matching 7 bases. The CDR3 contains 15 residues. J lost 4 bases, V lost 1 base, and 4 bases had no gene match. Per germline, CDR1 SNHLY and CDR2 FYNNEI. This CDR3 reads CASSEVDRRNQPQHF. CDR3 sequence (DNA): TGTGCCAGCAGTGAAGTGGACAGGAGAAATCAGCCCCAGCATTTT.

This clonotype was counted a few times. The chain has TRBV6-1 and TRBJ2-5, with 7 bases aligning to TRBD2. Matching the DNA end better, TRBJ2-7 makes the J call doubtful. Germline values: CDR1 MNHNS, CDR2 SASEGT. The CDR3 runs 16 residues. The CDR3 region has the DNA TGTGCCAGCAGTTTATCGGCCCTGGGGGGGGGCTACGAGCAGTACTTC. Protein sequence: CASSLSALGGGYEQYF.